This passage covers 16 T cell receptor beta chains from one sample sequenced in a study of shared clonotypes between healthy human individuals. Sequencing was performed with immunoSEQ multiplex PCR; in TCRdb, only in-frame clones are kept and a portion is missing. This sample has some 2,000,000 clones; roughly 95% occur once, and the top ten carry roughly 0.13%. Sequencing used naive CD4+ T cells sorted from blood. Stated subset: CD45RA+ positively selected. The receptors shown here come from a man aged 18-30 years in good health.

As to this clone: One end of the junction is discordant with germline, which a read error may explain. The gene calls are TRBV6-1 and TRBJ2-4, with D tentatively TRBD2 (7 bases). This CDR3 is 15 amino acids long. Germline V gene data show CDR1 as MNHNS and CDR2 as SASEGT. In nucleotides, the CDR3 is TGTGCCAGCTTGGGGGGGGCGTTGGGAAAAACCATTCAGTACTTC. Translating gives CASLGGALGKTIQYF.

CDR3 sequence reads: CASSEADRVYGYTF. CDR3 nucleotide sequence: TGTGCCAGCAGCGAAGCAGACAGGGTTTATGGCTACACCTTC. The chain combines TRBV6-5 with TRBJ1-2; 7 nucleotides align to TRBD1. The ends lost 6 bases at V and 5 bases at J; junction bases unmatched: 9. The CDR3 sequence is 14 residues long. CDR1 is MNHEY and CDR2 is SVGAGI in the germline V gene.

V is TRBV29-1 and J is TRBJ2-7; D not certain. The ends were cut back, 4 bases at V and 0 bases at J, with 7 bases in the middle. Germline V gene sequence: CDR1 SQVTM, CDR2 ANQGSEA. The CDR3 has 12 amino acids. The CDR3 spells CSVVTHSYEQYF. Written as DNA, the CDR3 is TGCAGCGTTGTAACTCACTCCTACGAGCAGTACTTC.

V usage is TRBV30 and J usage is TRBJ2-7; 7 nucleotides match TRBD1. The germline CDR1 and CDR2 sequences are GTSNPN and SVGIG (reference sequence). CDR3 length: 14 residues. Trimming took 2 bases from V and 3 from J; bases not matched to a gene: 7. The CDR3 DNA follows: TGTGCCTGGAGTACCCGGGACAGATACTACGAGCAGTACTTC. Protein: CAWSTRDRYYEQYF. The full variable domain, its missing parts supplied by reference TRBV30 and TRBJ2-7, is SQTIHQWPATLVQPVGSPLSLECTVEGTSNPNLYWYRQAAGRGLQLLFYSVGIGQISSEVPQNLSASRPQDRQFILSSKKLLLSDSGFYLCAWSTRDRYYEQYFGPGTRLTVT.

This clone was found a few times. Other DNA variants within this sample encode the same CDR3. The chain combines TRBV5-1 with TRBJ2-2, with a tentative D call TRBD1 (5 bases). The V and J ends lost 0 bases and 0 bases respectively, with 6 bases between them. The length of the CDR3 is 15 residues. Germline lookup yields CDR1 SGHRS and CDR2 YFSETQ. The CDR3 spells CASSLDRSNTGELFF. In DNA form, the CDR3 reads TGCGCCAGCAGCTTGGACAGGTCGAACACCGGGGAGCTGTTTTTT.

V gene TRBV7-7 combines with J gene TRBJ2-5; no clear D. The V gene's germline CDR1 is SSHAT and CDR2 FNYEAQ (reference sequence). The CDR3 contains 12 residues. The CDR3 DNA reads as TGTGCGGCCGGATTAACCCAAGAGACCCAGTACTTC. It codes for CAAGLTQETQYF. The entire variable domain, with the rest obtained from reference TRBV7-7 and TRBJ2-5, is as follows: GAGVSQSPRYKVTKRGQDVTLRCDPISSHATLYWYQQALGQGPEFLTYFNYEAQPDKSGLPSDRFSAERPEGSISTLTIQRTEQRDSAMYRCAAGLTQETQYFGPGTRLLVL.

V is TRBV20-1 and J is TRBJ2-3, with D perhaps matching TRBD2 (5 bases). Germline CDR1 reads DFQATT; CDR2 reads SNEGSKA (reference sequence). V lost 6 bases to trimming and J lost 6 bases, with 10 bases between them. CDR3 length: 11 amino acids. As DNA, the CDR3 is TGCAGTGCCCTCGGACTGGATACGCAGTATTTT. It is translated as CSALGLDTQYF.

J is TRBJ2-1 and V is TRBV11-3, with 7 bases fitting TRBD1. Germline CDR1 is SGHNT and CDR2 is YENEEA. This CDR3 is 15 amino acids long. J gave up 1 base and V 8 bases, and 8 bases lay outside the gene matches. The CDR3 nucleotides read TGTGCCAGCTCGAGGGGGCGATTTTCCTACAATGAGCAGTTCTTC. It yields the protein CASSRGRFSYNEQFF. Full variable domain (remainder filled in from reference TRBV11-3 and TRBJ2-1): EAGVVQSPRYKIIEKKQPVAFWCNPISGHNTLYWYLQNLGQGPELLIRYENEEAVDDSQLPKDRFSAERLKGVDSTLKIQPAELGDSAVYLCASSRGRFSYNEQFFGPGTRLTVL.

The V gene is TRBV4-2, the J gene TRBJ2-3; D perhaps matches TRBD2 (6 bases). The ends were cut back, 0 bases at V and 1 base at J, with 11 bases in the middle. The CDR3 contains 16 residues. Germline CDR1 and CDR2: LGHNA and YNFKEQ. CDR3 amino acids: CASSQDSASGTDTQYF. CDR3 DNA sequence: TGTGCCAGCAGCCAAGATTCGGCTAGCGGCACAGATACGCAGTATTTT.

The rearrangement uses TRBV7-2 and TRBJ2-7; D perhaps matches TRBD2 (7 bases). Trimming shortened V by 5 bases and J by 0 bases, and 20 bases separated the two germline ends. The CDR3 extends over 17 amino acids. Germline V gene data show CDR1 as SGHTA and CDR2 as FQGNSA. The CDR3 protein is CASSPTGRGYSSYEQYF. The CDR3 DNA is TGTGCCAGCAGCCCCACAGGGAGGGGTTATAGCTCCTACGAGCAGTACTTC.

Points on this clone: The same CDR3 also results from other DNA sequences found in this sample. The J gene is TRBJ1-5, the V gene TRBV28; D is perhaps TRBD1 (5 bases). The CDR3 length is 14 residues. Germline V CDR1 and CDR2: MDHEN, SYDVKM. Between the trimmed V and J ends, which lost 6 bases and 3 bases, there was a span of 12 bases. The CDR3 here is CASRPGGTNQPQHF. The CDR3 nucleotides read TGTGCCAGCAGGCCGGGGGGGACCAATCAGCCCCAGCATTTT.

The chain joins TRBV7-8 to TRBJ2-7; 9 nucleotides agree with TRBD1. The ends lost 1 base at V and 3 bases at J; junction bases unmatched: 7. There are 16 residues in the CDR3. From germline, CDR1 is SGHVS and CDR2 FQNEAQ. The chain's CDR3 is CASSLVIWDRDYEQYF. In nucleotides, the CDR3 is TGTGCCAGCAGCTTAGTTATCTGGGACAGGGACTACGAGCAGTACTTC.

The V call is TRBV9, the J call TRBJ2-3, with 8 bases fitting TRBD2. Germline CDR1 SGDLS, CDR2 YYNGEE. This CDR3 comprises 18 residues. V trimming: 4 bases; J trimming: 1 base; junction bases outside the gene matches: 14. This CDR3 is CASSFRSGAGGRTDTQYF. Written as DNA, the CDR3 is TGTGCCAGCAGCTTCCGGAGCGGCGCGGGGGGCCGCACAGATACGCAGTATTTT.

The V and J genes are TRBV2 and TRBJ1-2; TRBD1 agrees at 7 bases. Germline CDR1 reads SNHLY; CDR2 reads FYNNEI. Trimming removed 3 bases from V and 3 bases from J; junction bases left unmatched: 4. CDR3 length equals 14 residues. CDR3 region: CASSDTGVYYGYTF. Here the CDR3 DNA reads TGTGCCAGCAGTGATACAGGGGTTTACTATGGCTACACCTTC.

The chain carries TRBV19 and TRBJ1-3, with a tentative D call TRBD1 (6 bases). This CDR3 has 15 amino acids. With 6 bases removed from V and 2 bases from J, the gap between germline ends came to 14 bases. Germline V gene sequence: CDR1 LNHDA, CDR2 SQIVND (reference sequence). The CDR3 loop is CASSPNRVTGNTIYF. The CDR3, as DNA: TGTGCCAGTAGCCCTAACAGGGTGACTGGAAACACCATATATTTT.

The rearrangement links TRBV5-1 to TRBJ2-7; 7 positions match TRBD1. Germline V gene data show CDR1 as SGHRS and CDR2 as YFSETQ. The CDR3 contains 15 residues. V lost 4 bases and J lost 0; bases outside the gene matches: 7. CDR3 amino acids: CASSHEGQSSYEQYF. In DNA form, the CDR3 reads TGCGCCAGCAGCCACGAGGGACAGAGCTCCTACGAGCAGTACTTC. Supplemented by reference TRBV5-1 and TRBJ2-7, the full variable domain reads KAGVTQTPRYLIKTRGQQVTLSCSPISGHRSVSWYQQTPGQGLQFLFEYFSETQRNKGNFPGRFSGRQFSNSRSEMNVSTLELGDSALYLCASSHEGQSSYEQYFGPGTRLTVT.